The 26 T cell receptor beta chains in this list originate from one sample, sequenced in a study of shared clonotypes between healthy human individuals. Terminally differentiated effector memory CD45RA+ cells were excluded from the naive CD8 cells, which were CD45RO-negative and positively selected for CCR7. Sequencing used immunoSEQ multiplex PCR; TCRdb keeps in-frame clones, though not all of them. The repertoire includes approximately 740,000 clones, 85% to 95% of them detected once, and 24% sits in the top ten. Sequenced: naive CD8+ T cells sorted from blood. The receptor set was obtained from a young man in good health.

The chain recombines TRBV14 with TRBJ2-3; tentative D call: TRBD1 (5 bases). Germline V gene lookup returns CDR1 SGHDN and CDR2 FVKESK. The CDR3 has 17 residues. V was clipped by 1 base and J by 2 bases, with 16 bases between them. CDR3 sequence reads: CASSQVISTANTDTQYF. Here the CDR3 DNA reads TGTGCCAGCAGCCAAGTCATCTCGACAGCCAACACAGATACGCAGTATTTT.

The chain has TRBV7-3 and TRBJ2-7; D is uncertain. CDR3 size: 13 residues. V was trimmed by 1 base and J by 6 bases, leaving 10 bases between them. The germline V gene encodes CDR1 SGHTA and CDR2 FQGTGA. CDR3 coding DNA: TGTGCCAGCAGCTTAAGGGGTGCTCGCGAGCAGTACTTC. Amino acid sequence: CASSLRGAREQYF.

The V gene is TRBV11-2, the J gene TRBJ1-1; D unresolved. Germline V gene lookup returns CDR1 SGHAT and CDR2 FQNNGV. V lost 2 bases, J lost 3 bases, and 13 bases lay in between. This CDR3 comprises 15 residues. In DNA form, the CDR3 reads TGTGCCAGCAGCTTATTGGACCGCCCGGACACTGAAGCTTTCTTT. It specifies CASSLLDRPDTEAFF.

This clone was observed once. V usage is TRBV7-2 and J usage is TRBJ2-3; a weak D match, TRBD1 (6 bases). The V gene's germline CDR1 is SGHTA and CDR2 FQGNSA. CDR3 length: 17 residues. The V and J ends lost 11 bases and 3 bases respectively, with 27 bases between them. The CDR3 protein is CARGGFGAGLGTDTQYF. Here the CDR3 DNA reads TGTGCCCGAGGGGGTTTTGGGGCCGGCTTAGGTACAGATACGCAGTATTTT.

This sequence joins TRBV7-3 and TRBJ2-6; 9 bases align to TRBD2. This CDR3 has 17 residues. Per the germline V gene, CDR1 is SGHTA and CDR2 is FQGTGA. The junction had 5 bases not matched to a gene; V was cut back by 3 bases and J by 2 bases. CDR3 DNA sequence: TGTGCCAGCAGCTTTAGCGGGAGATTGGCTGGGGCCAACGTCCTGACTTTC. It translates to CASSFSGRLAGANVLTF.

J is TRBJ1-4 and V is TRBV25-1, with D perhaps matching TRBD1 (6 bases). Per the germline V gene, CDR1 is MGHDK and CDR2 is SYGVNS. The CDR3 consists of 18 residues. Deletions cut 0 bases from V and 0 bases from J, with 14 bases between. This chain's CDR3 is CASSEYQGTPSTNEKLFF. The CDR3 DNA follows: TGTGCCAGCAGTGAATATCAGGGGACACCTTCAACTAATGAAAAACTGTTTTTT.

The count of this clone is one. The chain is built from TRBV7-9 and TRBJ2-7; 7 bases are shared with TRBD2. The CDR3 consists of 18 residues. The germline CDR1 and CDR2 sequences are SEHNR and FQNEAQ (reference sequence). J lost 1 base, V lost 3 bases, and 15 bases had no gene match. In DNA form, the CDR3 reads TGTGCCAGCAGCTTCCCCCCCAGGGCGGGAGAGGCATCCTACGAGCAGTACTTC. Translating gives CASSFPPRAGEASYEQYF.

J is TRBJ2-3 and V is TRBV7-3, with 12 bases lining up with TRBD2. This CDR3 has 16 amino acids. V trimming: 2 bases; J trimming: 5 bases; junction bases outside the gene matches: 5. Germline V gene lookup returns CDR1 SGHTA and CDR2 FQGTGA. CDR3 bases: TGTGCCAGCAGCTTAGGCCTAGCGGGAGGGCGAGATACGCAGTATTTT. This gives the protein CASSLGLAGGRDTQYF.

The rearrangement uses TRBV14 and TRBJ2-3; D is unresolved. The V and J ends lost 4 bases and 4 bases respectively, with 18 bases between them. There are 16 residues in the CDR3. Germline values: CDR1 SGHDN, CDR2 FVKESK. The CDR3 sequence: CASSPRGIKSADTQYF. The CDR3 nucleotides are TGTGCCAGCAGCCCCCGTGGGATTAAATCTGCAGATACGCAGTATTTT.

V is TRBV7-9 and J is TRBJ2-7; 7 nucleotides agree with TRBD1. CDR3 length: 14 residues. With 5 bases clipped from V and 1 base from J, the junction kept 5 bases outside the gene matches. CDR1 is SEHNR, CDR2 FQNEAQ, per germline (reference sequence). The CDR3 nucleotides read TGTGCCAGCAGCCCCCTGGACAGGTCCTACGAGCAGTACTTC. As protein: CASSPLDRSYEQYF.

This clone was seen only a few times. The CDR3 DNA reads as TGTGCCAGCAGCTCAGGACAGTTCAATCAGCCCCAGCATTTT. Translation: CASSSGQFNQPQHF. The chain employs TRBV7-9 and TRBJ1-5; possibly TRBD1 for D (6 bases). Germline assignment: CDR1 SEHNR and CDR2 FQNEAQ (reference sequence). Trimming cost V 4 bases and J 3 bases, with 10 bases left between them. The CDR3 totals 14 residues.

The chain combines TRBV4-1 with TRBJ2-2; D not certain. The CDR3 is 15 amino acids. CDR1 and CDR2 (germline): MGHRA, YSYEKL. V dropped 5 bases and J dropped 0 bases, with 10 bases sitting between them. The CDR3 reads CASSYSAPNTGELFF. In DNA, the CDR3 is TGCGCCAGCAGCTATAGTGCCCCGAACACCGGGGAGCTGTTTTTT.

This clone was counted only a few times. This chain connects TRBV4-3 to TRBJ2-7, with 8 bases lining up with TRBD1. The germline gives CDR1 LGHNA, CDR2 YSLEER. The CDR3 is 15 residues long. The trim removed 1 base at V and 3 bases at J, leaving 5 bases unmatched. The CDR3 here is CASSQVTGANYEQYF. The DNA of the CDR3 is TGCGCCAGCAGCCAAGTGACAGGGGCGAACTACGAGCAGTACTTC.

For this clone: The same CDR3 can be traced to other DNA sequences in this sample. The CDR3 DNA follows: TGTGCCAGCAGCTTAGTTACCTACGAGCAGTACTTC. Encoded protein: CASSLVTYEQYF. The rearrangement uses TRBV7-8 and TRBJ2-7; D uncertain. This CDR3 has 12 residues. The germline V gene has CDR1 SGHVS and CDR2 FQNEAQ. Between the trimmed V and J ends, which lost 1 base and 2 bases, there was a span of 3 bases.

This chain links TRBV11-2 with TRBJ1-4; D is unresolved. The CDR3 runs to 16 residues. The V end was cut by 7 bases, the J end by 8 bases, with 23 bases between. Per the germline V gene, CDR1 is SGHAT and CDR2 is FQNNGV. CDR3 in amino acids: CASTSPEREPPEKLFF. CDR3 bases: TGTGCCAGCACCTCCCCTGAAAGAGAGCCTCCAGAAAAACTGTTTTTT.

The CDR3 coding sequence is TGTGCCAGCTCACCACCTACATTCCAAGAGACCCAGTACTTC. This encodes CASSPPTFQETQYF. The V and J genes are TRBV18 and TRBJ2-5; D ambiguous. There are 14 residues in the CDR3. CDR1 is KGHSH and CDR2 is LQKENI in the germline V gene. Between the trimmed V and J ends, which lost 0 bases and 1 base, there was a span of 6 bases. The full variable domain, completed using reference TRBV18 and TRBJ2-5, is NAGVMQNPRHLVRRRGQEARLRCSPMKGHSHVYWYRQLPEEGLKFMVYLQKENIIDESGMPKERFSAEFPKEGPSILRIQQVVRGDSAAYFCASSPPTFQETQYFGPGTRLLVL.

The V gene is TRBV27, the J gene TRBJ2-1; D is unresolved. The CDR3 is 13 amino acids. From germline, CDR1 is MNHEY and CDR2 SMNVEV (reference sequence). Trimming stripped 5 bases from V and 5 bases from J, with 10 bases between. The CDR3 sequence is CASSQGRHNEQFF. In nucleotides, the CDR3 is TGTGCCAGCAGTCAAGGACGACACAATGAGCAGTTCTTC.

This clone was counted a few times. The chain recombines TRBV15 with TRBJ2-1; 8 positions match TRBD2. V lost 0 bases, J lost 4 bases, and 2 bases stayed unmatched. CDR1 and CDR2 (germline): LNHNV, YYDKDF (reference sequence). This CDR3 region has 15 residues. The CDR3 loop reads CATSRDREGYNEQFF. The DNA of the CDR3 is TGTGCCACCAGCAGAGATCGGGAGGGGTACAATGAGCAGTTCTTC.

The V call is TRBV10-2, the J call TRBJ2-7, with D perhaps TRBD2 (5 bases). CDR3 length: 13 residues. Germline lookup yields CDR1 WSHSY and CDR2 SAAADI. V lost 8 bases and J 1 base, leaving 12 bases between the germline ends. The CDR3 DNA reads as TGCGCCAGCGGCCGGGGTCTATCCTACGAGCAGTACTTC. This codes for CASGRGLSYEQYF.

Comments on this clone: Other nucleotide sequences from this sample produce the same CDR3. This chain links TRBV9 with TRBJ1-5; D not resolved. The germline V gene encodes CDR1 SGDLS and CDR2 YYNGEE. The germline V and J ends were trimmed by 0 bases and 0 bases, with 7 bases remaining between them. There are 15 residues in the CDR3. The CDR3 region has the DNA TGTGCCAGCAGCGTAGACGGGAATAGCAATCAGCCCCAGCATTTT. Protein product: CASSVDGNSNQPQHF.

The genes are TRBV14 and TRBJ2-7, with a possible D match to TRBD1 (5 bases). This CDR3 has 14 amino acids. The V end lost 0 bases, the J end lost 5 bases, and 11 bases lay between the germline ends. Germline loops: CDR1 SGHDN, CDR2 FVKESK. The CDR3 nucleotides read TGTGCCAGCAGCCAAGAAGGGGTTGTTGACGAGCAGTACTTC. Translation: CASSQEGVVDEQYF.

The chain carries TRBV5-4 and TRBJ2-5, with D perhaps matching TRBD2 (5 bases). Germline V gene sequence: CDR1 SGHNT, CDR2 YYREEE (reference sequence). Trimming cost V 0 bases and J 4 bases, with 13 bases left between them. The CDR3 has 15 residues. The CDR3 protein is CASSLVRSGRETQYF. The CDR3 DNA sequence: TGTGCCAGCAGCTTGGTCCGAAGCGGCCGAGAGACCCAGTACTTC.

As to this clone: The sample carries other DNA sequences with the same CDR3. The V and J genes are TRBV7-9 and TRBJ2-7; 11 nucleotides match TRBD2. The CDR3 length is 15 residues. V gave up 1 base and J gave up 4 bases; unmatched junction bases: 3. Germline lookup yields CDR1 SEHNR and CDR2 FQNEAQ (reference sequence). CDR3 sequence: CASSLVAGGPYEQYF. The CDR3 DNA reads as TGTGCCAGCAGCTTAGTAGCGGGAGGGCCGTACGAGCAGTACTTC.

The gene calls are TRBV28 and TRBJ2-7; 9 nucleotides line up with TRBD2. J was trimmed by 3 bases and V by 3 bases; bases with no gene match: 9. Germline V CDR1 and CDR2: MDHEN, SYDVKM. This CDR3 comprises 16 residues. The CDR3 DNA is TGTGCCAGCAGTTTTCTAGCGGGAAACTCTTACTACGAGCAGTACTTC. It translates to CASSFLAGNSYYEQYF.

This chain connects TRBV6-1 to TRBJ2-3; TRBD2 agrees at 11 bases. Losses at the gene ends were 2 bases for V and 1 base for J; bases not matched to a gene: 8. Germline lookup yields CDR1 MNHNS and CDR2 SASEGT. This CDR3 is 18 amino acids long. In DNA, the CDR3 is TGTGCCAGCAGTGAACTAGCGGGAGGACATGGCGGCACAGATACGCAGTATTTT. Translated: CASSELAGGHGGTDTQYF.

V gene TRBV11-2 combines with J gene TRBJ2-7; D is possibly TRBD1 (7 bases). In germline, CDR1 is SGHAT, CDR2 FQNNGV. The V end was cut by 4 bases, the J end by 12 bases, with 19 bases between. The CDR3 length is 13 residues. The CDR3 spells CASSSRGAARGYF. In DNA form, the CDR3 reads TGTGCCAGCAGCTCCAGGGGGGCGGCCAGAGGGTACTTC.